The 27 T cell receptor beta chains in this list originate from one sample, sequenced in a study of T cell responses to AZD1222 COVID-19 vaccine (dated by TCRdb to the early 2020s). Libraries came from the immunoSEQ multiplex PCR assay. Held by TCRdb, this immuneACCESS table contains in-frame sequences only and omits some clones. Under half of the omission traces to an unresolved V gene where checked; the cause of the rest is unknown. This sample comprises 150,000 to 250,000 clones, just over 90% of them detected only once. The ten top clones hold around 3.6% of the sample. The time point label on this specimen signifies: about 28 days (+/-7) after the second vaccine dose. This sample comprised peripheral blood, obtained 28 days after the second AZD1222 dose. Every receptor here comes from an adult who received the AZD1222 COVID-19 vaccine.

The rearrangement joins TRBV27 to TRBJ1-2; a possible D gene is TRBD1 (5 bases). Germline V CDR1 and CDR2: MNHEY, SMNVEV (reference sequence). V lost 6 bases and J 4 bases, leaving 15 bases between the germline ends. This CDR3 contains 14 residues. Written as DNA, the CDR3 is TGTGCCAGCAGCCTCGGGACCTCAGGCTATGGCTACACCTTC. This encodes CASSLGTSGYGYTF.

The rearrangement links TRBV5-1 to TRBJ1-4; weak D call: TRBD1 (5 bases). The CDR3 totals 15 residues. The V end was cut by 4 bases, the J end by 7 bases, with 17 bases between. The germline gives CDR1 SGHRS, CDR2 YFSETQ. CDR3 sequence: CASSPVPPGVEKLFF. CDR3 coding DNA: TGCGCCAGCAGCCCGGTCCCACCGGGGGTTGAAAAACTGTTTTTT.

The chain employs TRBV5-1 and TRBJ2-1; D might be TRBD2 (5 bases). CDR3 size: 17 residues. Germline V gives CDR1 SGHRS, CDR2 YFSETQ. Trimming removed 0 bases at V and 2 bases at J, with 15 bases between. DNA for the CDR3: TGCGCCAGCAGCTTGGCCCCTACCGGGATCCCCTACAATGAGCAGTTCTTC. Residues: CASSLAPTGIPYNEQFF.

The V gene is TRBV25-1, the J gene TRBJ2-5; weak D call: TRBD1 (6 bases). The CDR3 length is 14 residues. The germline CDR1 and CDR2 sequences are MGHDK and SYGVNS. The V and J ends lost 3 bases and 2 bases respectively, with 10 bases between them. The CDR3 is CASSDPQGQETQYF. Here the CDR3 DNA reads TGTGCCAGCAGTGACCCGCAGGGGCAAGAGACCCAGTACTTC.

The V gene is TRBV28, the J gene TRBJ1-4; tentative D call: TRBD1 (6 bases). This CDR3 is 17 amino acids long. Trimming removed 6 bases from V and 4 bases from J, with 21 bases in between. CDR1 and CDR2 (germline): MDHEN, SYDVKM. DNA for the CDR3: TGTGCCAGCAGCCTCGACAGGTGGCTGGGGGGTAATGAAAAACTGTTTTTT. Translation gives CASSLDRWLGGNEKLFF.

This rearrangement joins TRBV7-2 to TRBJ2-7; TRBD2 aligns across 10 bases. Germline-derived CDR1 and CDR2 are SGHTA and FQGNSA. The V segment lost 2 bases and the J segment 0 bases; nucleotides outside the gene matches: 10. There are 18 residues in the CDR3. The chain's CDR3 is CASSLRIGLAVISYEQYF. The CDR3 DNA sequence: TGTGCCAGCAGCTTAAGGATCGGACTAGCGGTGATCTCCTACGAGCAGTACTTC.

This CDR3 is CATSRAQGTEQYF. The CDR3 region has the DNA TGTGCCACCAGCAGAGCCCAGGGGACCGAGCAGTACTTC. This sequence joins TRBV15 and TRBJ2-7, with D possibly TRBD1 on 6 matching bases. V was pared by 1 base and J by 6 bases, with 10 bases between. Germline V lookup: CDR1 LNHNV, CDR2 YYDKDF (reference sequence). This CDR3 has 13 residues.

This chain links TRBV11-2 with TRBJ2-5, with no clear D. V was shortened by 3 bases and J by 3 bases, with 8 bases between the two germline ends. This CDR3 is built from 13 residues. Germline CDR1 is SGHAT and CDR2 is FQNNGV. CDR3 protein: CASSFRMEETQYF. The DNA of the CDR3 is TGTGCCAGCAGCTTCCGGATGGAAGAGACCCAGTACTTC.

The V and J genes are TRBV11-2 and TRBJ2-1; 8 bases agree with TRBD1. CDR3 size: 15 residues. Germline CDR1 and CDR2: SGHAT and FQNNGV. V shed 4 bases, J shed 4 bases, and the junction held 6 bases outside the gene matches. In nucleotides, the CDR3 is TGTGCCAGCAGCTCACCGGGACAGGTATACAATGAGCAGTTCTTC. This codes for CASSSPGQVYNEQFF.

This rearrangement joins TRBV7-2 to TRBJ1-1, with a weak D call TRBD1 (6 bases). The germline V gene encodes CDR1 SGHTA and CDR2 FQGNSA. There are 13 residues in the CDR3. V lost 5 bases, J lost 5 bases, and 12 bases lay in between. The CDR3 here is CASSDYRGTEAFF. For the CDR3, the DNA is TGTGCCAGCAGCGATTATAGGGGGACTGAAGCTTTCTTT.

This clone came up a few times. V usage is TRBV7-6 and J usage is TRBJ2-2, with 9 bases fitting TRBD2. Losses at the gene ends were 5 bases for V and 5 bases for J; bases not matched to a gene: 3. Germline V gene sequence: CDR1 SGHVS, CDR2 FNYEAQ. The CDR3 sequence is 14 residues long. CDR3 in DNA: TGTGCCAGCAGCCCTAGCGGGGTAACCGGGGAGCTGTTTTTT. Encoded protein: CASSPSGVTGELFF.

CDR3 protein: CASSGDRSYEQYF. CDR3 DNA sequence: TGTGCCAGCAGCGGGGACAGATCCTACGAGCAGTACTTC. The chain is built from TRBV3-1 (or the pseudogene TRBV3-2) and TRBJ2-7; 7 bases agree with TRBD1. V shed 5 bases, J shed 1 base, and the junction held 2 bases outside the gene matches. The germline V gene encodes CDR1 LGHDT and CDR2 YNNKEL (reference sequence). This CDR3 contains 13 residues.

The chain carries TRBV2 and TRBJ2-1; 8 bases align to TRBD2. The CDR3 is 14 residues long. In germline, CDR1 is SNHLY, CDR2 FYNNEI. Trimming at V came to 8 bases and at J to 8 bases, leaving 11 bases not matched to a gene. The CDR3 bases are TGTGCCAGCGGAGGACTAGCCCAGTGGGATGAGCAGTTCTTC. Translation: CASGGLAQWDEQFF.

The chain employs TRBV5-5 and TRBJ1-2; D not certain. The CDR3 consists of 16 residues. CDR1 and CDR2 from the germline V gene are SGHKS and YYEKEE (reference sequence). The V end was cut by 1 base, the J end by 4 bases, with 17 bases between. CDR3 sequence (DNA): TGTGCCAGCAGCTTGAACTGGGCTTCCTCCCTCTATGGCTACACCTTC. Amino acids: CASSLNWASSLYGYTF.

This clone was recorded once. The V gene is TRBV25-1, the J gene TRBJ2-1; perhaps TRBD2 as D (5 bases). Germline lookup yields CDR1 MGHDK and CDR2 SYGVNS. Trimming stripped 11 bases from V and 5 bases from J, with 16 bases between. This CDR3 contains 13 residues. CDR3: CACTTTLNNEQFF. Written as DNA, the CDR3 is TGTGCCTGCACGACTACCCTGAACAATGAGCAGTTCTTC.

V is TRBV7-6 and J is TRBJ2-7; D may correspond to TRBD1 or TRBD2 (5 bases each). Trimming removed 5 bases from V and 0 bases from J, with 20 bases in between. Germline CDR1 and CDR2: SGHVS and FNYEAQ. The length of the CDR3 is 17 residues. CDR3: CASSPHPRGPRSYEQYF. CDR3 DNA sequence: TGTGCCAGCAGCCCCCACCCCCGGGGCCCTCGCTCCTACGAGCAGTACTTC.

The chain combines TRBV5-1 with TRBJ1-4, with a tentative D call TRBD1 (6 bases). Trimming pared 4 bases from V and 1 base from J, leaving 11 bases between. Germline-derived CDR1 and CDR2 are SGHRS and YFSETQ. CDR3 length: 15 residues. The CDR3 spells CASSQTGRTNEKLFF. The CDR3, as DNA: TGCGCCAGCAGCCAAACAGGGCGAACTAATGAAAAACTGTTTTTT.

The CDR3 region is CASSPLIYNEQFF. The CDR3 DNA reads as TGTGCCAGCAGCCCTCTTATCTACAATGAGCAGTTCTTC. This sequence joins TRBV11-2 and TRBJ2-1; D remains ambiguous. The length of the CDR3 is 13 residues. The germline V and J ends were trimmed by 5 bases and 3 bases, with 8 bases remaining between them. Germline CDR1 SGHAT, CDR2 FQNNGV.

V usage is TRBV28 and J usage is TRBJ2-1, with a weak D call TRBD2 (6 bases). Trimming shortened V by 3 bases and J by 0 bases, and 9 bases separated the two germline ends. The CDR3 is 15 amino acids. CDR1 and CDR2 (germline): MDHEN, SYDVKM. In DNA form, the CDR3 reads TGTGCCAGCAGTTTGACCGGGAGCTCCTACAATGAGCAGTTCTTC. Encoded protein: CASSLTGSSYNEQFF.

This chain uses TRBV10-3 with TRBJ1-2, with D maybe TRBD1 (5 bases). The CDR3 sequence is 16 residues long. The germline V gene has CDR1 ENHRY and CDR2 SYGVKD. V lost 5 bases, J lost 4 bases, and 20 bases lay in between. The CDR3 DNA follows: TGTGCCATCAGTTCATCCGGGACGGCGATAGGCTATGGCTACACCTTC. Protein product: CAISSSGTAIGYGYTF.

The V gene is TRBV11-2, the J gene TRBJ1-2; D remains ambiguous. The CDR3 has 15 residues. Germline loops: CDR1 SGHAT, CDR2 FQNNGV. The V gene lost 1 base and the J gene lost 8 bases, with 17 bases spanning the gap. Here the CDR3 DNA reads TGTGCCAGCAGCTTAGGAGTATCCCACCCGAGGGGCTACACCTTC. Protein: CASSLGVSHPRGYTF.

V and J are TRBV30 and TRBJ2-3, with 8 bases aligning to TRBD1. V lost 5 bases, J lost 3 bases, and 7 bases stayed unmatched. The germline CDR1 and CDR2 sequences are GTSNPN and SVGIG (reference sequence). The CDR3 length is 14 residues. CDR3 sequence reads: CAWATGEYTDTQYF. In nucleotides, the CDR3 is TGTGCCTGGGCGACAGGGGAGTATACAGATACGCAGTATTTT.

The V and J genes are TRBV30 and TRBJ2-7; the match to TRBD1 covers 7 bases. The CDR3 contains 11 residues. In germline, CDR1 is GTSNPN, CDR2 SVGIG (reference sequence). V lost 1 base and J lost 6; bases outside the gene matches: 0. The CDR3 DNA reads TGTGCCTGGAGTGACAGGGGCGAGCAGTACTTC. Its protein product is CAWSDRGEQYF.

DNA for the CDR3: TGTGCCAGCAGCGTAGAGGCAGTCTCCTACGAGCAGTACTTC. Its protein is CASSVEAVSYEQYF. The chain combines TRBV9 with TRBJ2-7; D gene ambiguous. Germline V gene lookup returns CDR1 SGDLS and CDR2 YYNGEE. V lost 0 bases to trimming and J lost 0 bases, with 7 bases between them. CDR3 length: 14 amino acids.

The CDR3 sequence: CASSPPVSGDGYTF. CDR3 DNA sequence: TGTGCCAGCAGCCCGCCCGTGAGCGGGGATGGCTACACCTTC. The rearrangement uses TRBV5-4 and TRBJ1-2; D remains ambiguous. The CDR3 extends over 14 amino acids. The V gene lost 4 bases and the J gene lost 6 bases, with 16 bases spanning the gap. The V gene's germline CDR1 is SGHNT and CDR2 YYREEE (reference sequence).

V usage is TRBV7-2 and J usage is TRBJ1-4; D not resolved. This CDR3 has 14 residues. Trimming shortened V by 2 bases and J by 8 bases, and 12 bases separated the two germline ends. Germline assignment: CDR1 SGHTA and CDR2 FQGNSA. CDR3 nucleotides: TGTGCCAGCAGCTTAACCCAAATTTCCGAAAAACTGTTTTTT. Translated: CASSLTQISEKLFF.

This sequence joins TRBV27 and TRBJ2-2; D unresolved. This CDR3 is 13 amino acids long. From germline, CDR1 is MNHEY and CDR2 SMNVEV (reference sequence). Trimming removed 1 base from V and 6 bases from J, with 6 bases in between. CDR3 coding DNA: TGTGCCAGCAGTTTATATGGGTCCGGGGAGCTGTTTTTT. This gives the protein CASSLYGSGELFF.